This TCR beta chain was recovered during a study of cytomegalovirus exposure and HLA in healthy donors. Concerning this clone itself: Antigen: not known.

PCR amplification relied on 60 Vbeta primers (plus 13 Jbeta primers). Assay used: immunoSEQ multiplex PCR; TCRdb lists only in-frame clones, some missing. Of under 300,000 clones in the sample, roughly 70% are singletons; the top ten hold around 2.3%. The CDR3 extends over 14 amino acids. Findings and limits, study-wide: An analysis was carried out later, and it reportedly showed fewer N-insertions in an Asian-associated ancestry cluster than the approximately 610-donor mean. For most subjects, TCR beta sequences were reported to predict HLA-A and HLA-B alleles with accuracy.

This clonotype was obtained from a female donor in good health and CMV-seronegative. Sequenced input: PBMCs. V gene TRBV12-2 combines with J gene TRBJ2-7; TRBD1 is the table's D call, not checked against the DNA. TRBV12-2 is marked as a pseudogene. In DNA form, the CDR3 reads TGTGCAAGTCGCCCCATGGACAGGGGAAAGGCGCACTACTTC. Residues: CASRPMDRGKAHYF.